These 14 T cell receptor beta chains were sequenced from one sample in a study of OX40 agonist ivuxolimab in advanced cancers. Profiling relied on immunoSEQ multiplex PCR, and the TCRdb table lists in-frame clones only, not all of them. The sample holds roughly 90,000 clones; about 90% are singletons and the top ten take about 9%. Sequencing was performed on CD4+ or CD8+ T cells sorted from blood, taken in a trial of the OX40 agonist ivuxolimab. Every receptor here comes from an adult with an advanced solid tumor such as melanoma, head and neck, liver or kidney cancer.

The genes are TRBV2 and TRBJ1-1; maybe TRBD1 (6 bases). V was clipped by 6 bases and J by 1 base, with 9 bases between them. CDR3 length: 13 amino acids. Germline V gene sequence: CDR1 SNHLY, CDR2 FYNNEI. The CDR3 spells CASRLRGNTEAFF. CDR3 sequence (DNA): TGTGCCAGCAGACTCAGGGGGAACACTGAAGCTTTCTTT.

The rearrangement links TRBV6-6 to TRBJ1-5; D may be TRBD1 (5 bases). CDR3 size: 15 residues. CDR1 is MNHNY and CDR2 is SVGAGI in the germline V gene (reference sequence). V shed 6 bases and J shed 6 bases, with 18 bases lying between them. CDR3 sequence reads: CASRRGIGGGQPQHF. CDR3 in DNA: TGTGCCAGCAGAAGGGGCATCGGTGGTGGTCAGCCCCAGCATTTT.

The genes are TRBV7-9 and TRBJ1-3, with D possibly being TRBD1 (6 bases). This CDR3 spans 16 amino acids. V was trimmed by 6 bases and J by 0 bases, leaving 15 bases between them. The germline CDR1 and CDR2 sequences are SEHNR and FQNEAQ (reference sequence). For the CDR3, the DNA is TGTGCCAGCAGGGCGAGAGGGGGGAGCTCTGGAAACACCATATATTTT. It specifies CASRARGGSSGNTIYF. Drawing the rest from reference TRBV7-9 and TRBJ1-3, the complete variable domain is DTGVSQNPRHKITKRGQNVTFRCDPISEHNRLYWYRQTLGQGPEFLTYFQNEAQLEKSRLLSDRFSAERPKGSFSTLEIQRTEQGDSAMYLCASRARGGSSGNTIYFGEGSWLTVV.

J is TRBJ2-5 and V is TRBV25-1; D gene unclear. The J call is in doubt because the DNA end fits TRBJ2-7 better. CDR3 length: 13 amino acids. Per germline, CDR1 MGHDK and CDR2 SYGVNS. In nucleotides, the CDR3 is TGTGCCAGCAGCACAGAGTTATCCTACGAGCAGTACTTC. Protein sequence: CASSTELSYEQYF.

The genes are TRBV28 and TRBJ1-1, with D hard to call. The germline V gene has CDR1 MDHEN and CDR2 SYDVKM. This CDR3 is built from 14 residues. V lost 3 bases to trimming and J lost 6 bases, with 14 bases between them. DNA of the CDR3: TGTGCCAGCAGTTTGATTCGGAGACCCGCTGAAGCTTTCTTT. This codes for CASSLIRRPAEAFF. The variable domain in full, with the rest retrieved from reference TRBV28 and TRBJ1-1, is DVKVTQSSRYLVKRTGEKVFLECVQDMDHENMFWYRQDPGLGLRLIYFSYDVKMKEKGDIPEGYSVSREKKERFSLILESASTNQTSMYLCASSLIRRPAEAFFGQGTRLTVV.

V is TRBV5-6 and J is TRBJ2-2; no clear D. Germline V gene lookup returns CDR1 SGHDT and CDR2 YYEEEE. The CDR3 has 11 residues. The ends were cut back, 2 bases at V and 6 bases at J, with 2 bases in the middle. The CDR3 DNA reads as TGTGCCAGCAGCTTTGCCGGGGAGCTGTTTTTT. It yields the protein CASSFAGELFF.

The J gene is TRBJ2-2, the V gene TRBV27; D might be TRBD1 or TRBD2, each matching 6 bases. The CDR3 covers 14 residues. V was clipped by 8 bases and J by 4 bases, with 14 bases between them. Germline V gene lookup returns CDR1 MNHEY and CDR2 SMNVEV (reference sequence). The CDR3 sequence is CASDRRGGTGELFF. In DNA form, the CDR3 reads TGTGCCAGCGACAGGAGGGGTGGCACCGGGGAGCTGTTTTTT.

The chain carries TRBV27 and TRBJ1-5; 7 bases map to TRBD1. The CDR3 is made up of 17 amino acids. Germline CDR1 and CDR2: MNHEY and SMNVEV (reference sequence). The J segment lost 1 base and the V segment lost 5 bases, leaving 11 bases of the junction unmatched. CDR3 region: CASSTRQGGKSNQPQHF. CDR3 coding DNA: TGTGCCAGCAGTACTAGACAGGGCGGGAAGAGCAATCAGCCCCAGCATTTT.

This sequence joins TRBV6-6 and TRBJ1-3; 7 bases match TRBD1. V gave up 3 bases and J gave up 2 bases; unmatched junction bases: 4. The germline gives CDR1 MNHNY, CDR2 SVGAGI (reference sequence). This CDR3 has 15 residues. The DNA for the CDR3 is TGTGCCAGCAGTTATACAGGGGCTCCTGGAAACACCATATATTTT. This encodes CASSYTGAPGNTIYF.

The V call is TRBV5-4, the J call TRBJ2-6, with a tentative D call TRBD1 (5 bases). Trimming left V 4 bases short and J 0 bases short, with 17 bases between. The germline V gene encodes CDR1 SGHNT and CDR2 YYREEE (reference sequence). CDR3 length: 18 amino acids. The CDR3, as DNA: TGTGCCAGCAGCGCAATCGGTGAAGGGGCCTCTGGGGCCAACGTCCTGACTTTC. This sequence encodes CASSAIGEGASGANVLTF. The whole variable domain, remainder taken from reference TRBV5-4 and TRBJ2-6, is ETGVTQSPTHLIKTRGQQVTLRCSSQSGHNTVSWYQQALGQGPQFIFQYYREEENGRGNFPPRFSGLQFPNYSSELNVNALELDDSALYLCASSAIGEGASGANVLTFGAGSRLTVL.

The gene calls are TRBV7-9 and TRBJ2-5, with 10 bases fitting TRBD1. Germline CDR1 is SEHNR and CDR2 is FQNEAQ (reference sequence). This CDR3 is built from 14 residues. Germline trimming cut 5 bases from V and 4 bases from J; bases unmatched to any gene: 4. CDR3 bases: TGTGCCAGCAGCCCGGGACAGGGGCGAGAGACCCAGTACTTC. Its protein product is CASSPGQGRETQYF.

The chain employs TRBV18 and TRBJ2-7; tentatively, D is TRBD1 (6 bases). The V and J ends lost 3 bases and 6 bases respectively, with 12 bases between them. Looked up from germline, CDR1 is KGHSH and CDR2 is LQKENI. The CDR3 totals 13 residues. CDR3 in amino acids: CASSPTGQSEQYF. The DNA of the CDR3 is TGTGCCAGCTCACCCACCGGACAGTCCGAGCAGTACTTC.

This clone occurred once. CDR3 region: CASSRAGSRGIGELFF. In DNA, the CDR3 is TGTGCCAGCAGCCGGGCGGGGTCCAGGGGTATCGGGGAGCTGTTTTTT. The chain combines TRBV11-2 with TRBJ2-2; D assignment may be TRBD1 or TRBD2 (6 bases each). Deletions cut 5 bases from V and 7 bases from J, with 20 bases between. This CDR3 spans 16 amino acids. Germline CDR1 SGHAT, CDR2 FQNNGV.

This clone was observed a few times. The chain recombines TRBV9 with TRBJ1-3; no clear D gene. This CDR3 region has 15 residues. Germline V lookup: CDR1 SGDLS, CDR2 YYNGEE. V shed 0 bases and J shed 2 bases, with 9 bases lying between them. Here the CDR3 reads CASSVGGEPGNTIYF. CDR3 nucleotides: TGTGCCAGCAGCGTAGGTGGAGAGCCTGGAAACACCATATATTTT.